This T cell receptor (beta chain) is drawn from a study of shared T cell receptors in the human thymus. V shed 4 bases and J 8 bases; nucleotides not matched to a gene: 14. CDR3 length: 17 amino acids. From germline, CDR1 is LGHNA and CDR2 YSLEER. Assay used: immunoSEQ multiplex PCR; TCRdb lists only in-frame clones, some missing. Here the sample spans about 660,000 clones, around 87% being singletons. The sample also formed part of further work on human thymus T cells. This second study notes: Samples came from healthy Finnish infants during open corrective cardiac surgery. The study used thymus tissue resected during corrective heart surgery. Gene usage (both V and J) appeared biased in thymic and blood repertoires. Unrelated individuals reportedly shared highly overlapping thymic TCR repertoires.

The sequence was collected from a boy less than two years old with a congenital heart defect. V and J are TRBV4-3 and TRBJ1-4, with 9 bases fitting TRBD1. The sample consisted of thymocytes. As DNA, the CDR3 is TGCGCCAGCAGCCGGTCCCGGGACAGGGATGGGGGAGAAAAACTGTTTTTT. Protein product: CASSRSRDRDGGEKLFF.